A selection of T cell receptor beta chains follows, all from one sample in a study of radiotherapy plus CTLA-4 blockade in lung cancer. Generated by immunoSEQ multiplex PCR, the TCRdb table keeps only in-frame clones and is missing some. The data contain 70,000 to 85,000 clones, roughly 74% of them seen just once; the ten biggest clones take up around 10%. The source material was peripheral blood, sampled from a patient treated with radiotherapy plus ipilimumab. These receptor sequences come from a human donor with non-small cell lung cancer whose response to radiotherapy plus ipilimumab could not be evaluated. CDR3s include the opening cysteine and the closing phenylalanine or tryptophan. The D gene is left open where the match is weak. Size is omitted from some rows. Given values are once, few, many or a class for expanded clones.

J gene: TRBJ2-1; V gene: TRBV29-1; clone size: -; D gene: TRBD2; CDR3 DNA: TGCAGCGTTGAAGATCCAGGACTAGCGGGGGGCGGCAATAAGCAGTTCTTC; CDR3 protein: CSVEDPGLAGGGNKQFF
J gene: TRBJ2-3; V gene: TRBV9; clone size: few; D gene: -; CDR3 DNA: TGTGCCAGCAGCCCCCGAGGCGCAAGCACAGATACGCAGTATTTT; CDR3 protein: CASSPRGASTDTQYF
J gene: TRBJ1-2; V gene: TRBV10-3; clone size: -; D gene: -; CDR3 DNA: TGTGCCATCAGTGAACTCGAGGTTGGAGGCTACACCTTC; CDR3 protein: CAISELEVGGYTF
J gene: TRBJ1-5; V gene: TRBV6-1; clone size: -; D gene: TRBD1; CDR3 DNA: TGTGCCAGCAGGCCGCGGACAGGGTTACAGCCCCAGCATTTT; CDR3 protein: CASRPRTGLQPQHF
J gene: TRBJ1-1; V gene: TRBV29-1; clone size: -; D gene: -; CDR3 DNA: TGCAGCGTTGTACCCCAGAGGGACACTGAAGCTTTCTTT; CDR3 protein: CSVVPQRDTEAFF
J gene: TRBJ2-3; V gene: TRBV9; clone size: -; D gene: -; CDR3 DNA: TGTGCCAGCAGCGTCTTGGACAACCTGGGCGAAGATACGCAGTATTTT; CDR3 protein: CASSVLDNLGEDTQYF
J gene: TRBJ1-2; V gene: TRBV4-3; clone size: few; D gene: -; CDR3 DNA: TGCGCCAGCAGCCAAGATTTGGGGGGGCTAAACTATGGCTACACCTTC; CDR3 protein: CASSQDLGGLNYGYTF
J gene: TRBJ2-4; V gene: TRBV27; clone size: -; D gene: TRBD1; CDR3 DNA: TGTGCCAGCAGCACATCTCACCCGGGACAGGGGGGACTAGCCAAAAACATTCAGTACTTC; CDR3 protein: CASSTSHPGQGGLAKNIQYF
J gene: TRBJ1-2; V gene: TRBV5-1; clone size: few; D gene: TRBD1; CDR3 DNA: TGCGCCAGCAGCTTGGTTGTAGGACAGGGCCATGGCTACACCTTC; CDR3 protein: CASSLVVGQGHGYTF
J gene: TRBJ1-4; V gene: TRBV11-2; clone size: -; D gene: TRBD1; CDR3 DNA: TGTGCCAGCAGCTTGGGGACAGGGGGAGAAAAACTGTTTTTT; CDR3 protein: CASSLGTGGEKLFF
J gene: TRBJ1-5; V gene: TRBV19; clone size: -; D gene: TRBD1; CDR3 DNA: TGTGCCAGTAGTATAGATACAGGGGATCAGCCCCAGCATTTT; CDR3 protein: CASSIDTGDQPQHF
J gene: TRBJ2-7; V gene: TRBV6-5; clone size: -; D gene: TRBD2; CDR3 DNA: TGTGCCAGCACCCCGACGGGGGGCTACGAGCAGTACTTC; CDR3 protein: CASTPTGGYEQYF
J gene: TRBJ1-2; V gene: TRBV4-1; clone size: -; D gene: -; CDR3 DNA: TGCGCCAGCAGCCAGGGCGGGGACGCCTATGGCTACACCTTC; CDR3 protein: CASSQGGDAYGYTF
J gene: TRBJ2-6; V gene: TRBV18; clone size: -; D gene: TRBD1; CDR3 DNA: TGTGCCAGCTCACCGACCTCCGGGACAGGGCATGTCAACGTCCTGACTTTC; CDR3 protein: CASSPTSGTGHVNVLTF
J gene: TRBJ1-2; V gene: TRBV4-1; clone size: -; D gene: TRBD1; CDR3 DNA: TGCGCCAGCACCCAGCCCGGAATCGACAGGGCGAATGGCTACACCTTC; CDR3 protein: CASTQPGIDRANGYTF
J gene: TRBJ2-5; V gene: TRBV15; clone size: -; D gene: TRBD2; CDR3 DNA: TGTGCCACCAGCAGAGATCCTCTAGCGGGGGGTCCCCAAGAGACCCAGTACTTC; CDR3 protein: CATSRDPLAGGPQETQYF
J gene: TRBJ1-5; V gene: TRBV6-5; clone size: -; D gene: -; CDR3 DNA: TGTGCCAGCAGGTCAGGGTGGGGTAGCAATCAGCCCCAGCATTTT; CDR3 protein: CASRSGWGSNQPQHF
J gene: TRBJ1-2; V gene: TRBV7-2; clone size: -; D gene: TRBD1; CDR3 DNA: TGTGCCAGCAGCTCGGGGACAGGTAGCTATGGCTACACCTTC; CDR3 protein: CASSSGTGSYGYTF
J gene: TRBJ1-2; V gene: TRBV27; clone size: -; D gene: TRBD1; CDR3 DNA: TGTGCCAGCAGTTTAAGGGACAGCGGTTTCTATGGCTACACCTTC; CDR3 protein: CASSLRDSGFYGYTF
J gene: TRBJ1-5; V gene: TRBV11-1; clone size: -; D gene: -; CDR3 DNA: TGTGCCAGCAGCTCCGACAGGACAAATCAGCCCCAGCATTTT; CDR3 protein: CASSSDRTNQPQHF
J gene: TRBJ1-5; V gene: TRBV12-1; clone size: -; D gene: -; CDR3 DNA: TGTGCCAGCAGCATTTCCCAGGGAAAGCCGGATCAGCCCCAGCATTTT; CDR3 protein: CASSISQGKPDQPQHF
J gene: TRBJ2-3; V gene: TRBV7-3; clone size: -; D gene: TRBD2; CDR3 DNA: TGTGCCAGCAGCTCCATGCTCGGGGGGGCTACAGATACGCAGTATTTT; CDR3 protein: CASSSMLGGATDTQYF
J gene: TRBJ2-1; V gene: TRBV21-1; clone size: -; D gene: -; CDR3 DNA: TGTGCCAGCAGCAAAAGGGAAGGACAGGAGCAGTTCTTC; CDR3 protein: CASSKREGQEQFF
J gene: TRBJ1-2; V gene: TRBV5-1; clone size: -; D gene: -; CDR3 DNA: TGCGCCAGCAGCTTTGGACAGAGATCCTATGGCTACACCTTC; CDR3 protein: CASSFGQRSYGYTF
J gene: TRBJ2-7; V gene: TRBV27; clone size: -; D gene: -; CDR3 DNA: TGTGCCAGCAGTTTATTGCCCAGGGTCTACGAGCAGTACTTC; CDR3 protein: CASSLLPRVYEQYF